This T cell receptor (beta chain) is from a study of human T cells and chemical hapten exposure. Background on the study: Small pooled library volume differences mainly caused per-sample TCR yield variation. Findings and limits, study-wide: Counts of TCRs above 1 in 1000 frequency stayed unchanged with DPC sensitization.

The library tagged each cDNA molecule with unique molecular identifiers. TCRdb reprocessed the RACE reads via MiXCR and lists one record per CDR3 protein. Here the sample spans about 46,000 distinct CDR3 sequences, approximately 4.5% being singletons. This clonotype was recorded many times. Its specificity is not known. CDR1 and CDR2 from the germline V gene are MNHNY and SVGAGI (reference sequence). Trimming pared 7 bases from V and 4 bases from J, leaving 10 bases between. This CDR3 has 12 amino acids. Noted time point: healthy volunteer bleed at 2 weeks. Blood, whole and unfractionated, served as the source for total RNA extraction.

The chain is built from TRBV6-6 and TRBJ1-1, with D perhaps TRBD1 (6 bases). The source is a female donor in good health. Some clones in this sample may be carry-over from other donors' samples. The sequenced sample was whole blood. The CDR3 DNA reads as TGTGCCAGCAAGAAGGACAGCACTGAAGCTTTCTTT. The encoded protein is CASKKDSTEAFF.